A selection of T cell receptor beta chains follows, all from one sample in a study of response to subunit inactivated influenza vaccine. MiXCR was run by TCRdb on the RT-PCR reads, yielding one entry per CDR3 protein. The table lists 800,000 to 1,000,000 distinct CDR3 sequences, over 20% of them singletons, with around 9.6% in the top ten. Sequencing used PBMCs from blood, obtained 4 to 6 days after vaccination. The origin of the receptors is a man between 50 and 59 years old who received an inactivated influenza vaccine. The CDR3 runs from the conserved cysteine through the conserved F or W. A D gene is named only where the DNA matches it firmly. Clone size is given for some rows only: seen once, a few or many times, or a class if the clone is expanded.

size: -
D: TRBD2
V: TRBV7-9
J: TRBJ2-1
DNA: TGTGCCAGCAGCTCCATCCGTCGAGCGGGAGGGTACAATGAGCAGTTCTTC
CDR3: CASSSIRRAGGYNEQFF

size: few
D: -
V: TRBV6-2/TRBV6-3
J: TRBJ2-4
DNA: TGTGCCAGCAGTTATACCCGCAGGGTGAGGAGAAACATTCAGTACTTC
CDR3: CASSYTRRVRRNIQYF

size: few
D: TRBD2
V: TRBV30
J: TRBJ2-1
DNA: TGTGCCTGGAGTGTAAGGGCTAGCGGCCTACTGTGGCAGTTCTTC
CDR3: CAWSVRASGLLWQFF

size: -
D: TRBD1
V: TRBV18
J: TRBJ2-2
DNA: TGTGCCAGCTCACCACCGAGACAGGGCCTGAACACCGGGGAGCTGTTTTTT
CDR3: CASSPPRQGLNTGELFF

size: -
D: TRBD1
V: TRBV12-3/TRBV12-4
J: TRBJ1-5
DNA: TGTGCCAGCAGCAGGTCGACAGGGGCAAGTCAGCCCCAGCATTTT
CDR3: CASSRSTGASQPQHF

size: -
D: -
V: TRBV7-9
J: TRBJ2-3
DNA: TGTGCCAGCAGCCCCCCTCGCCCAGATACGCAGTATTTT
CDR3: CASSPPRPDTQYF

size: -
D: TRBD2
V: TRBV4-2
J: TRBJ2-2
DNA: TGTGCCAGCAGCCAAGGGAGCGGGGGGGCGAACACCGGGGAGCTGTTTTTT
CDR3: CASSQGSGGANTGELFF

size: few
D: -
V: TRBV6-1
J: TRBJ1-4
DNA: TGTGCCAGCAGTCATGGACTTTCCGGAAAACTGTTTTTT
CDR3: CASSHGLSGKLFF

size: once
D: -
V: TRBV23-1
J: TRBJ2-6
DNA: TGCGCCAGCAGTCCGGGTAGGCGATCGAGGTCCAGCCCTGGGGCCAACGTCCTGACTTTC
CDR3: CASSPGRRSRSSPGANVLTF

size: -
D: -
V: TRBV24-1
J: TRBJ2-1
DNA: TGTGCCACGGGGATCTACAATGAGCAGTTCTTC
CDR3: CATGIYNEQFF

size: many
D: -
V: TRBV5-6
J: TRBJ2-7
DNA: TGTGCCAGCAGCTTGGAGGGCGACACCTACGAGCAGTACTTC
CDR3: CASSLEGDTYEQYF

size: few
D: -
V: TRBV12-3/TRBV12-4
J: TRBJ1-1
DNA: TGTGCCAGCAGAGCAGTCCGAGCTAACACTGAAGCTTTCTTT
CDR3: CASRAVRANTEAFF

size: -
D: TRBD1
V: TRBV10-1
J: TRBJ2-7
DNA: TGCGCCAGCAGTGCACAGGGGCGATCCTACGAGCAGTACTTC
CDR3: CASSAQGRSYEQYF

size: few
D: TRBD1
V: TRBV7-3
J: TRBJ1-4
DNA: TGTGCCAGCAGCGACCCCTGGATACCGGGACAGCGCTACCCGACAACTAATGAAAAACTGTTTTTT
CDR3: CASSDPWIPGQRYPTTNEKLFF

size: few
D: -
V: TRBV7-2
J: TRBJ1-1
DNA: TGTGCCAGCAGCTCCAAAATTAAGAACACTGAAGCTTTCTTT
CDR3: CASSSKIKNTEAFF

size: -
D: -
V: TRBV7-9
J: TRBJ2-7
DNA: TGTGCCAGCAGCGCCGTAACCTACGAGCAGTACTTC
CDR3: CASSAVTYEQYF

size: many
D: -
V: TRBV5-1
J: TRBJ2-3
DNA: TGCGCCAGCAGCTTGGGTCGGGTTAGCGGCACAGATACGCAGTATTTT
CDR3: CASSLGRVSGTDTQYF

size: few
D: -
V: TRBV9
J: TRBJ2-1
DNA: TGTGCCAGCAGCCCCCGGACTATCAACAATGAGCAGTTCTTC
CDR3: CASSPRTINNEQFF

size: few
D: TRBD1
V: TRBV6-4
J: TRBJ1-1
DNA: TGTGCCAGGTTACTGGGGGGACAGGCCGATAAAAACACTGAAGCTTTCTTT
CDR3: CARLLGGQADKNTEAFF

size: -
D: TRBD1
V: TRBV9
J: TRBJ2-7
DNA: TGTGCCAGCAGCACCGGACAGGGGCCGACCTACGAGCAGTACTTC
CDR3: CASSTGQGPTYEQYF

size: -
D: -
V: TRBV6-5
J: TRBJ2-1
DNA: TGTGCCAGCAGTAACACAGGGGGGGATGGTGAGCAGTTCTTC
CDR3: CASSNTGGDGEQFF

size: -
D: TRBD2
V: TRBV6-1
J: TRBJ2-2
DNA: TGTGCCAGCAGGCTGACTAGCGGGGGGAACACCGGGGAGCTGTTTTTT
CDR3: CASRLTSGGNTGELFF

size: -
D: -
V: TRBV7-2
J: TRBJ2-3
DNA: TGTGCCAGCAGCTTAGTGAAGCGGACTATCACAGATACGCAGTATTTT
CDR3: CASSLVKRTITDTQYF

size: -
D: TRBD2
V: TRBV14
J: TRBJ2-2
DNA: TGTGCCAGCAGCCGGACTAGCGGCGCCACCGGGGAGCTGTTTTTT
CDR3: CASSRTSGATGELFF

size: -
D: -
V: TRBV20-1
J: TRBJ2-7
DNA: TGCAGTGCTAGAGAGACAGGGTTGGGGACTTACGAGCAGTACTTC
CDR3: CSARETGLGTYEQYF

size: -
D: -
V: TRBV14
J: TRBJ1-1
DNA: TGTGCCAGCAGCCACAGCGGACGGGCTTTCTTT
CDR3: CASSHSGRAFF

size: -
D: TRBD1
V: TRBV20-1
J: TRBJ1-5
DNA: TGCAGTGCGCACCGGACAGGGGAGGGTCAGCCCCAGCATTTT
CDR3: CSAHRTGEGQPQHF

size: -
D: -
V: TRBV5-1
J: TRBJ2-1
DNA: TGCGCCAGCAGCCCGGGAGAGACTTACAATGAGCAGTTCTTC
CDR3: CASSPGETYNEQFF

size: -
D: TRBD1
V: TRBV12-3/TRBV12-4
J: TRBJ1-5
DNA: TGTGCCAGCAAACCGGGACAGGGAAATTTTCAGCCCCAGCATTTT
CDR3: CASKPGQGNFQPQHF

size: many
D: -
V: TRBV11-2
J: TRBJ2-7
DNA: TGTGCCAGCAGTACCTACGAGCAGTACTTC
CDR3: CASSTYEQYF

size: -
D: TRBD1
V: TRBV7-2
J: TRBJ2-3
DNA: TGTGCCAGCAGCCCGGACAGGGTGGTCGATACGCAGTATTTT
CDR3: CASSPDRVVDTQYF

size: -
D: -
V: TRBV6-5
J: TRBJ2-1
DNA: TGTGCCAGCAGTTACTCGGGGACGCAGAATGAGCAGTTCTTC
CDR3: CASSYSGTQNEQFF

size: few
D: TRBD2
V: TRBV15
J: TRBJ2-1
DNA: TGTGCCACCAGCGACCCCCTTAGCGGGGGATACAATGAGCAGTTCTTC
CDR3: CATSDPLSGGYNEQFF

size: -
D: TRBD1
V: TRBV2
J: TRBJ2-1
DNA: TGTGCCAGCAGTCCTCCCCCACGGGACAGGGGGGGAAAAGACAATGAGCAGTTCTTC
CDR3: CASSPPPRDRGGKDNEQFF

size: few
D: -
V: TRBV20-1
J: TRBJ2-2
DNA: TGCAGTGCTAGAAGGACTCTCACTAGGGGGACCGGGGAGCTGTTTTTT
CDR3: CSARRTLTRGTGELFF

size: -
D: TRBD2
V: TRBV4-3
J: TRBJ2-3
DNA: TGCGCCAGCAGCCACGGGACTAGCGGCACAGATACGCAGTATTTT
CDR3: CASSHGTSGTDTQYF

size: few
D: TRBD1
V: TRBV28
J: TRBJ1-5
DNA: TGTGCCAGCAGTTCGATGGACAGGTCCCTTCCAAGGACCCAGCATTTT
CDR3: CASSSMDRSLPRTQHF

size: -
D: -
V: TRBV15
J: TRBJ2-3
DNA: TGTGCCACCAGCAGCCTCGCGGGAAGCACAGATACGCAGTATTTT
CDR3: CATSSLAGSTDTQYF

size: few
D: -
V: TRBV12-3/TRBV12-4
J: TRBJ2-6
DNA: TGTGCCACCCGGGACTCTGGGGCCAACGTCCTGACTTTC
CDR3: CATRDSGANVLTF

size: -
D: TRBD2
V: TRBV7-2
J: TRBJ2-7
DNA: TGTGCCAGCAGCTTTGCACTTCGGGGGGGCTACGAGCAGTACTTC
CDR3: CASSFALRGGYEQYF

size: -
D: -
V: TRBV12-3/TRBV12-4
J: TRBJ1-5
DNA: TGTGCCAGCAGTTTAGCAAGGGTTCAGCCCCAGCATTTT
CDR3: CASSLARVQPQHF

size: -
D: TRBD2
V: TRBV4-3
J: TRBJ2-4
DNA: TGCGCCAGCAGCCAAAGTTATGGGACTAGCGGGACCCAAAACATTCAGTACTTC
CDR3: CASSQSYGTSGTQNIQYF

size: few
D: TRBD2
V: TRBV10-3
J: TRBJ2-7
DNA: TGTGCCATCAGACCGACTAGCGGGAGTGGTGGCGAGCAGTACTTC
CDR3: CAIRPTSGSGGEQYF

size: -
D: -
V: TRBV11-2
J: TRBJ2-5
DNA: TGTGCCAGCAGCCCTTTTGTGGGAACGGAGACCCAGTACTTC
CDR3: CASSPFVGTETQYF

size: -
D: TRBD1
V: TRBV18
J: TRBJ1-1
DNA: TGTGCCAGCTCACTTAGGACAGGGGATGAAGCTTTCTTT
CDR3: CASSLRTGDEAFF

size: -
D: -
V: TRBV4-3
J: TRBJ1-2
DNA: TGCGCCAGCAGCCAGAGTAGACAGGCTAACTATGGCTACACCTTC
CDR3: CASSQSRQANYGYTF

size: -
D: -
V: TRBV3-1
J: TRBJ1-5
DNA: TGTGCCAGCAGCCAAATTCCGGGGCGGGATCAGCCCCAGCATTTT
CDR3: CASSQIPGRDQPQHF

size: -
D: -
V: TRBV4-1
J: TRBJ1-2
DNA: TGCGCCAGCAGCCAAGACGGGGACTATGGCTACACCTTC
CDR3: CASSQDGDYGYTF

size: -
D: -
V: TRBV28
J: TRBJ2-1
DNA: TGTGCCAGCAGTTTCGAAACCATCTCCTACAATGAGCAGTTCTTC
CDR3: CASSFETISYNEQFF

size: -
D: TRBD2
V: TRBV29-1
J: TRBJ2-5
DNA: TGCAGCGTTGAAGATCGGGGGACTAGCGTGCAAGAGACCCAGTACTTC
CDR3: CSVEDRGTSVQETQYF

size: few
D: -
V: TRBV12-3/TRBV12-4
J: TRBJ1-6
DNA: TGTGCCAGCAGTCCCCGGCCCGAGGGGCCACCCCTCCACTTT
CDR3: CASSPRPEGPPLHF

size: -
D: -
V: TRBV12-3/TRBV12-4
J: TRBJ2-7
DNA: TGTGCCAGCAGTCCCCTAGGACAGAGAGCCTACGAGCAGTACTTC
CDR3: CASSPLGQRAYEQYF